This T cell receptor beta chain was sequenced during a study of cytomegalovirus exposure and HLA in healthy donors. Study context: A prior analysis found 100 million to 140 million unique TCR beta sequences from 150 million to 200 million T cells. Across around 400 genotyped donors, approximately 80% landed in the Caucasian-associated ancestry cluster. General study results and limits: In a later analysis, TCR beta V- and J-gene trimming was associated with a missense DCLRE1C variant.

Comments on this clone: Antigen unknown.

The CDR3 length is 12 residues. The V end lost 7 bases, the J end lost 7 bases, and 11 bases lay between the germline ends. From germline, CDR1 is MNHNS and CDR2 SASEGT. PCR amplification relied on 60 Vbeta primers (plus 13 Jbeta primers). Produced via immunoSEQ multiplex PCR; TCRdb's table is partial and in-frame only. The data hold 89,000 or so clones, with 70% to 80% observed a single time. Sequenced input: PBMCs. The V and J genes are TRBV6-1 and TRBJ1-5; maybe TRBD1 (6 bases). The origin of this receptor is a man aged 18 to 30 in good health and CMV-seropositive. CDR3: CASTGGLQPQHF. In DNA form, the CDR3 reads TGTGCCAGCACGGGGGGCTTGCAGCCCCAGCATTTT.